This T cell receptor (beta chain) was obtained from a study of blood T cell repertoires in COVID-19. Study-wide background: From T cells, B-cell-depleted T cells, or PBMCs came the material, which was cDNA or gDNA.

As processed by the authors: Reference gene primer amplification gave estimated nucleated cell counts. Produced via immunoSEQ multiplex PCR; TCRdb's table is partial and in-frame only. Clone size and the V and J calls come from that table; the DNA yielded D and trimming. Of hundreds of thousands of clones listed, roughly 90% are singletons. Seattle's enrolled individuals joined amid active infection and were then monitored longitudinally. Germline values: CDR1 LNHDA, CDR2 SQIVND (reference sequence). The V gene end was trimmed by 9 bases and the J gene end by 4 bases; junction bases not matched to a gene: 13. CDR3 length equals 15 residues.

This TCR was recovered from a woman aged 25 to 39 with COVID-19, enrolled during active disease. This sequence joins TRBV19 and TRBJ2-5, with 8 bases lining up with TRBD2. Sequenced material: peripheral blood. The DNA for the CDR3 is TGTGCCAGCCGGGCGGGAGGTATACCCGGAGAGACCCAGTACTTC. The encoded protein is CASRAGGIPGETQYF.